What follows are 20 T cell receptor beta chains derived from one specimen sequenced in a study of control samples from healthy donors and cancer patients. Sequencing used immunoSEQ multiplex PCR; TCRdb keeps in-frame clones, though not all of them. The sample includes roughly 100,000 clones, about nine tenths of them seen just once. The sample was blood. Receptors originate from a human donor in good health. The donor label of this sample is uncertain.

The rearrangement joins TRBV6-1 to TRBJ1-2; D is perhaps TRBD1 (5 bases). Trimming took 0 bases from V and 6 from J, leaving 14 bases between them. CDR1 is MNHNS and CDR2 is SASEGT in the germline V gene. The CDR3 has 15 amino acids. CDR3 DNA: TGTGCCAGCAGTGAAGCGTCTAGGGGCGCCCATGGCTACACCTTC. Amino acid sequence: CASSEASRGAHGYTF.

The chain uses TRBV2 and TRBJ1-1, with D unclear. This CDR3 spans 14 amino acids. Germline V gives CDR1 SNHLY, CDR2 FYNNEI. Trimming left V 6 bases short and J 11 bases short, with 22 bases between. The CDR3 loop reads CASRPRDGFLVAFF. CDR3 DNA sequence: TGTGCCAGCAGGCCCCGGGATGGTTTCCTTGTGGCTTTCTTT.

This clone has a single count. The rearrangement uses TRBV28 and TRBJ1-1; a weak D match, TRBD1 (6 bases). The CDR3 is 14 amino acids. Germline lookup yields CDR1 MDHEN and CDR2 SYDVKM. V lost 8 bases to trimming and J lost 0 bases, with 13 bases between them. CDR3 amino acids: CASGERGVNTEAFF. The DNA for the CDR3 is TGTGCCAGCGGCGAGAGGGGGGTGAACACTGAAGCTTTCTTT.

The chain is built from TRBV24-1 and TRBJ1-1, with D uncertain. CDR3 length equals 14 residues. Germline CDR1 is KGHDR and CDR2 is SFDVKD. V lost 1 base, J lost 8 bases, and 13 bases lay in between. CDR3 nucleotide sequence: TGTGCCACCAGTGATTTAGGGCGGTACCCGGAAGCTTTCTTT. Translation gives CATSDLGRYPEAFF.

The chain recombines TRBV3-1 (or the pseudogene TRBV3-2) with TRBJ1-2, with D possibly being TRBD1 (5 bases). Trimming removed 1 base at V and 7 bases at J, with 7 bases between. This CDR3 spans 12 amino acids. CDR1 LGHDT and CDR2 YNNKEL come from the germline V gene (reference sequence). The CDR3: CASSQGGTGYTF. CDR3 nucleotide sequence: TGTGCCAGCAGCCAAGGAGGGACTGGCTACACCTTC.

This rearrangement joins TRBV6-2 or TRBV6-3 to TRBJ1-3; no firm D call. The CDR3 extends over 15 amino acids. V gave up 0 bases and J gave up 0 bases, with 6 bases separating them. Germline V gives CDR1 MNHEY, CDR2 SVGEGT. The CDR3 nucleotides read TGTGCCAGCAGTTACTCGCGGCCCTCTGGAAACACCATATATTTT. It encodes CASSYSRPSGNTIYF.

The chain combines TRBV7-8 with TRBJ1-2, with D unclear. V lost 1 base, J lost 14 bases, and 20 bases lay in between. Looked up from germline, CDR1 is SGHVS and CDR2 is FQNEAQ. CDR3 length: 14 residues. The CDR3 loop is CASSLVPGAPDGTF. As DNA, the CDR3 is TGTGCCAGCAGCTTAGTTCCAGGAGCCCCCGACGGGACCTTC.

This chain uses TRBV28 with TRBJ1-2; D is ambiguous. The germline V gene has CDR1 MDHEN and CDR2 SYDVKM. There are 13 residues in the CDR3. Trimming pared 3 bases from V and 0 bases from J, leaving 5 bases between. CDR3 region: CASSLGSNYGYTF. CDR3 coding DNA: TGTGCCAGCAGTTTGGGTTCTAACTATGGCTACACCTTC.

The genes are TRBV6-6 and TRBJ1-6, with TRBD1 as a possible D gene (6 bases). This CDR3 region has 15 residues. V lost 1 base, J lost 7 bases, and 11 bases lay in between. The V gene's germline CDR1 is MNHNY and CDR2 SVGAGI (reference sequence). The CDR3 protein is CASSYLDSSNSPLHF. In DNA, the CDR3 is TGTGCCAGCAGTTACTTGGACAGCTCCAATTCACCCCTCCACTTT.

V usage is TRBV12-5 and J usage is TRBJ1-2; 11 bases agree with TRBD1. The CDR3 totals 15 residues. CDR1 is LGHNT, CDR2 FRNRAP, per germline. The ends lost 5 bases at V and 8 bases at J; junction bases unmatched: 10. The CDR3 DNA follows: TGTGCTAGTGGTAGCGGACAGGGGGCAGTCTACGGCTACACCTTC. This translates into CASGSGQGAVYGYTF.

The V and J genes are TRBV28 and TRBJ1-5, with unresolved D. The CDR3 has 14 amino acids. V was pared by 2 bases and J by 3 bases, with 8 bases between. Germline loops: CDR1 MDHEN, CDR2 SYDVKM. The CDR3 protein is CASSLQVPNQPQHF. The CDR3 region has the DNA TGTGCCAGCAGTTTACAGGTCCCCAATCAGCCCCAGCATTTT.

This clone was recorded once. The J gene is TRBJ2-1, the V gene TRBV19; D possibly corresponds to TRBD1 (5 bases). CDR3 size: 17 residues. The ends were cut back, 6 bases at V and 2 bases at J, with 20 bases in the middle. Germline assignment: CDR1 LNHDA and CDR2 SQIVND (reference sequence). CDR3 bases: TGTGCCAGTAGACCAACAGGCTCCCCATTCACCTACAATGAGCAGTTCTTC. Translated, it gives CASRPTGSPFTYNEQFF. The variable domain in full, completed from reference TRBV19 and TRBJ2-1, reads DGGITQSPKYLFRKEGQNVTLSCEQNLNHDAMYWYRQDPGQGLRLIYYSQIVNDFQKGDIAEGYSVSREKKESFPLTVTSAQKNPTAFYLCASRPTGSPFTYNEQFFGPGTRLTVL.

V and J are TRBV29-1 and TRBJ2-2; a weak D match, TRBD2 (5 bases). Germline V CDR1 and CDR2: SQVTM, ANQGSEA. Trimming pared 7 bases from V and 5 bases from J, leaving 8 bases between. The CDR3 runs to 11 residues. CDR3 sequence: CSGTGTGELFF. The CDR3 DNA reads as TGCAGCGGGACTGGAACCGGGGAGCTGTTTTTT.

The rearrangement joins TRBV5-1 to TRBJ1-2; 7 nucleotides align to TRBD1. CDR1 and CDR2 (germline): SGHRS, YFSETQ. The junction had 10 bases not matched to a gene; V was cut back by 2 bases and J by 0 bases. This CDR3 contains 17 residues. For the CDR3, the DNA is TGCGCCAGCAGCTTCGGCGACCCGGACAGGACTAACTATGGCTACACCTTC. It is translated as CASSFGDPDRTNYGYTF.

The V call is TRBV18, the J call TRBJ2-7; 7 nucleotides match TRBD1. Germline V gene data show CDR1 as KGHSH and CDR2 as LQKENI. This CDR3 has 15 residues. J was trimmed by 2 bases and V by 2 bases; bases with no gene match: 6. The CDR3 reads CASSPGWTGAYEQYF. CDR3 nucleotides: TGTGCCAGCTCACCAGGCTGGACAGGAGCCTACGAGCAGTACTTC.

The chain uses TRBV7-6 and TRBJ2-1; D is unclear. Germline V gives CDR1 SGHVS, CDR2 FNYEAQ. V gave up 5 bases and J gave up 6 bases, with 14 bases separating them. This CDR3 is built from 14 residues. The DNA of the CDR3 is TGTGCCAGCAGCCGACCATCGGGCCTCAATGAGCAGTTCTTC. This encodes CASSRPSGLNEQFF.

The V call is TRBV19, the J call TRBJ1-4; D is perhaps TRBD1 (6 bases). This CDR3 spans 14 amino acids. V was cut by 6 bases and J by 0 bases, with 8 bases left in between. Per the germline V gene, CDR1 is LNHDA and CDR2 is SQIVND (reference sequence). DNA of the CDR3: TGTGCCAGTAGGGACAGCTCAACTAATGAAAAACTGTTTTTT. Translation: CASRDSSTNEKLFF. Full variable domain (remainder filled in from reference TRBV19 and TRBJ1-4): DGGITQSPKYLFRKEGQNVTLSCEQNLNHDAMYWYRQDPGQGLRLIYYSQIVNDFQKGDIAEGYSVSREKKESFPLTVTSAQKNPTAFYLCASRDSSTNEKLFFGSGTQLSVL.

The rearrangement uses TRBV7-2 and TRBJ2-7; no clear D gene. Germline CDR1 reads SGHTA; CDR2 reads FQGNSA. Trimming removed 3 bases from V and 4 bases from J, with 10 bases in between. The CDR3 length is 13 residues. The CDR3 protein is CASSFGRNYEQYV. The DNA of the CDR3 is TGTGCCAGCAGCTTTGGACGGAATTACGAGCAGTACGTC.

This chain uses TRBV5-1 with TRBJ2-1, with D uncertain. Trimming pared 2 bases from V and 3 bases from J, leaving 12 bases between. The CDR3 has 15 residues. In germline, CDR1 is SGHRS, CDR2 YFSETQ. The CDR3 sequence is CASSFEDLGYNEQFF. CDR3 sequence (DNA): TGCGCCAGCAGCTTTGAAGATTTGGGCTACAATGAGCAGTTCTTC.

The chain links TRBV4-1 to TRBJ1-2; D not certain. The V and J ends lost 2 bases and 7 bases respectively, with 17 bases between them. This CDR3 region has 15 residues. Germline CDR1 and CDR2: MGHRA and YSYEKL. CDR3 nucleotide sequence: TGCGCCAGCAGCCAACAAGACGGGGTTTTTTCTGGCTACACCTTC. This encodes CASSQQDGVFSGYTF.